This T cell receptor (beta chain) was found in a study of T cell clones after liver transplantation. Study context: In this trial, immunosuppression withdrawal was attempted within 2 years of liver transplant. Pre-transplant mixed lymphocyte reactions yielded third-party-reactive TCRbeta sequences as comparators for graft-donor-reactive sequences.

The CDR3 is made up of 16 amino acids. The V gene's germline CDR1 is SGHDT and CDR2 YYEEEE. V dropped 4 bases and J dropped 1 base, with 18 bases sitting between them. Libraries were prepared by immunoSEQ multiplex PCR; TCRdb keeps only in-frame clonotypes and omits some of them. The data show 65,000 to 80,000 clones, 75% to 90% seen once. The TCR sequence derives from a human patient who received a liver transplant. Some T cells may be supplied by the graft donor. The sample in question was CD4+ T cells from blood, obtained at the 22-month timepoint. The gene calls are TRBV5-6 and TRBJ2-7, with D possibly matching TRBD1 (5 bases). The CDR3 here is CASSPFPMGQSYEQYF. The CDR3 DNA is TGTGCCAGCAGCCCCTTTCCGATGGGGCAGTCCTACGAGCAGTACTTC.